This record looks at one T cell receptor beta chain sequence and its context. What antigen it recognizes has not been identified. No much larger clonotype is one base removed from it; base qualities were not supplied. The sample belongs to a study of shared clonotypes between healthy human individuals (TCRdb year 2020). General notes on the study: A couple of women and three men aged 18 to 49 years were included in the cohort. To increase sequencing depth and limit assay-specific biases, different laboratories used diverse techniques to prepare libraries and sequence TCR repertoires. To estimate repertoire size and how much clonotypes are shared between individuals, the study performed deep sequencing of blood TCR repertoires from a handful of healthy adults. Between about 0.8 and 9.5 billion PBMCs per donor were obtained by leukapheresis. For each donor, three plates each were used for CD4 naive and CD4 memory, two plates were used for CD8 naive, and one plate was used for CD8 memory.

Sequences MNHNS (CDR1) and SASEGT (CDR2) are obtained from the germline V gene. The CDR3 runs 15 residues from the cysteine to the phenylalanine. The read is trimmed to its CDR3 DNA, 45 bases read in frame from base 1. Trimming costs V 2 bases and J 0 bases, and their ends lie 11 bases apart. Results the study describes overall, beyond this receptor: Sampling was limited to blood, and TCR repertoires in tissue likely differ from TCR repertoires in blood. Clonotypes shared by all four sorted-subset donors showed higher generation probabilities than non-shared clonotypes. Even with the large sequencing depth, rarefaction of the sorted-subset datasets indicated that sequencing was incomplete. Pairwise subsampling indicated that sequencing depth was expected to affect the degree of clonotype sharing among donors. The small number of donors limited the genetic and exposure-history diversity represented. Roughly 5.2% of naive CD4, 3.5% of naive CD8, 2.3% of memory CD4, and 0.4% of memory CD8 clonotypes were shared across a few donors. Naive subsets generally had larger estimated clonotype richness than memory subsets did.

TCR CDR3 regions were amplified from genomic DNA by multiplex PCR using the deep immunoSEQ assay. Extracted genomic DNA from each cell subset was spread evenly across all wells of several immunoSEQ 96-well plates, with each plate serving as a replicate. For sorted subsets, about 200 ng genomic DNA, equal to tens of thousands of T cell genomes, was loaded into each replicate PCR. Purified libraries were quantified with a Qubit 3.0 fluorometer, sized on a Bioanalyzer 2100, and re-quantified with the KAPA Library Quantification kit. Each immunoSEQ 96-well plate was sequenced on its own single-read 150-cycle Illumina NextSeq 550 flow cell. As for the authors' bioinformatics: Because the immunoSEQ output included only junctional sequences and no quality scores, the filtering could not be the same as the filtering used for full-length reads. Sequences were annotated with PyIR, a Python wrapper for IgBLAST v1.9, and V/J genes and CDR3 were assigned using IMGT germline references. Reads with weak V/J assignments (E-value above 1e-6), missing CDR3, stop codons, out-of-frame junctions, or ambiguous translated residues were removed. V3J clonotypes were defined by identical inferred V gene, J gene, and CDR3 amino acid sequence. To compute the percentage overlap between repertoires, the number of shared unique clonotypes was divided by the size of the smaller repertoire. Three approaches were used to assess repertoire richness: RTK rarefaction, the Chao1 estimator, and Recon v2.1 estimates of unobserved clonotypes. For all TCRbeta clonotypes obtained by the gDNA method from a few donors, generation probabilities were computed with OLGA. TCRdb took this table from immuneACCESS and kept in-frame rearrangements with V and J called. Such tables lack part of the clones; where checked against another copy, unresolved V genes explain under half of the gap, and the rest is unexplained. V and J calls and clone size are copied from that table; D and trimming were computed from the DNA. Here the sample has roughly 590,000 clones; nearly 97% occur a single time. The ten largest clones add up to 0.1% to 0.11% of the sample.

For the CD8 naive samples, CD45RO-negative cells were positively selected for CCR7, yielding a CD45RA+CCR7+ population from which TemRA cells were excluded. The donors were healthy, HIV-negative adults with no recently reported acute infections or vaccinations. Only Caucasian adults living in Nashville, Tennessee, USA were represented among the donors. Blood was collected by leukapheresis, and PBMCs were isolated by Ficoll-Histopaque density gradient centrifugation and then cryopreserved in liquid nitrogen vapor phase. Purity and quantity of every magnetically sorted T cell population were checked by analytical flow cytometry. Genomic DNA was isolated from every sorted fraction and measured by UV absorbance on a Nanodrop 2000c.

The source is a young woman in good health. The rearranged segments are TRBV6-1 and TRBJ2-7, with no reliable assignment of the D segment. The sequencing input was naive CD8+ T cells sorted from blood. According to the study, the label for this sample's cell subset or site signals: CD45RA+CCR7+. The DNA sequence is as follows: TGTGCCAGCAGTGAATATCTGAGGCACTCCTACGAGCAGTACTTC. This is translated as CASSEYLRHSYEQYF.